A single sample gave rise to the 23 T cell receptor beta chains below, sequenced in a study of T cells in Graves' hyperthyroidism and ophthalmopathy. Amplified TCR beta CDR3 regions came from RNA transcripts. The HTBI primer set served for first-round RT-PCR of the TCR CDR3. TCRdb reprocessed the multiplex PCR reads via MiXCR and lists one record per CDR3 protein. The sample holds around 620,000 distinct CDR3 sequences; roughly 16% are singletons and the top ten take 3.5% to 4%. Sequencing was carried out using blood. Receptors were obtained from a woman under 40 with Graves' hyperthyroidism.

Ten or more counts support this clonotype. The chain recombines TRBV11-2 with TRBJ2-3, with a weak D call TRBD2 (6 bases). The CDR3 covers 14 residues. Germline lookup yields CDR1 SGHAT and CDR2 FQNNGV. The V gene lost 5 bases and the J gene lost 4 bases, with 13 bases spanning the gap. The CDR3 loop reads CASSERLVPDTQYF. The CDR3 nucleotides are TGTGCCAGCAGCGAACGACTAGTTCCAGATACGCAGTATTTT.

This clonotype appeared many times. V gene TRBV6-1 combines with J gene TRBJ2-5; 10 bases are a match to TRBD1. Germline V CDR1 and CDR2: MNHNS, SASEGT. The CDR3 runs to 15 residues. Trimming cost V 5 bases and J 3 bases; bases outside gene matches: 6. The CDR3 here is CASSRRTGGKETQYF. CDR3 nucleotides: TGTGCCAGCAGTAGGCGGACAGGGGGTAAAGAGACCCAGTACTTC.

This clonotype was detected only a few times. The J gene is TRBJ1-1, the V gene TRBV19; 10 bases fit TRBD1. The trim removed 3 bases at V and 0 bases at J, leaving 7 bases unmatched. CDR1 is LNHDA, CDR2 SQIVND, per germline (reference sequence). The length of the CDR3 is 17 residues. CDR3 in amino acids: CASSILGQGFMNTEAFF. Here the CDR3 DNA reads TGTGCCAGTAGTATCCTGGGACAGGGGTTCATGAACACTGAAGCTTTCTTT.

This clonotype was picked up a small number of times. The genes are TRBV6-2 or TRBV6-3 and TRBJ2-6; no reliable D call. Looked up from germline, CDR1 is MNHEY and CDR2 is SVGEGT. V was pared by 0 bases and J by 2 bases, with 5 bases between. CDR3 size: 15 residues. The CDR3 reads CASSYSWAGANVLTF. The CDR3 DNA sequence: TGTGCCAGCAGTTACTCCTGGGCTGGGGCCAACGTCCTGACTTTC.

This chain uses TRBV2 with TRBJ2-3, with 8 bases aligning to TRBD2. The CDR3 contains 13 residues. Germline CDR1 is SNHLY and CDR2 is FYNNEI. The trim removed 11 bases at V and 2 bases at J, leaving 6 bases unmatched. CDR3 DNA sequence: TGTGCCGGCCAGCGGGAGCTCACAGATACGCAGTATTTT. This translates into CAGQRELTDTQYF.

This clonotype has at least ten counts. The rearrangement links TRBV6-5 to TRBJ1-1; 7 bases align to TRBD1. V lost 5 bases and J lost 5; bases outside the gene matches: 8. The CDR3 is made up of 14 amino acids. Germline V CDR1 and CDR2: MNHEY, SVGAGI. CDR3 DNA sequence: TGTGCCAGCAGTCCTCGACAGGGAGGTACTGAAGCTTTCTTT. It yields the protein CASSPRQGGTEAFF.

This clonotype was picked up many times. This rearrangement joins TRBV20-1 to TRBJ2-3, with 10 bases aligning to TRBD2. Germline V gene sequence: CDR1 DFQATT, CDR2 SNEGSKA (reference sequence). With 2 bases clipped from V and 6 bases from J, the junction kept 8 bases outside the gene matches. The CDR3 runs to 15 residues. The CDR3 DNA follows: TGCAGTGCTAGACCCACAGCGGGAGGGAGGGATACGCAGTATTTT. Encoded protein: CSARPTAGGRDTQYF.

The rearrangement links TRBV9 to TRBJ2-7, with 8 positions matching TRBD2. From germline, CDR1 is SGDLS and CDR2 YYNGEE. The CDR3 extends over 14 amino acids. V dropped 2 bases and J dropped 4; count of bases not matched to a gene: 5. The CDR3 spells CASSVGAGEYEQYF. CDR3 in DNA: TGTGCCAGCAGCGTTGGAGCGGGAGAGTACGAGCAGTACTTC.

Ten or more counts support this clonotype. The chain joins TRBV6-2 or TRBV6-3 to TRBJ2-3, with D possibly being TRBD2 (6 bases). Germline-derived CDR1 and CDR2 are MNHEY and SVGEGT. This CDR3 has 18 amino acids. Between the trimmed V and J ends, which lost 0 bases and 2 bases, there was a span of 18 bases. CDR3 sequence (DNA): TGTGCCAGCAGTTACTCGATGATGGACTATAATCCCACAGATACGCAGTATTTT. Amino acids: CASSYSMMDYNPTDTQYF.

The sample holds many counts of this clonotype. The chain joins TRBV6-5 to TRBJ2-1, with a weak D call TRBD2 (6 bases). Germline V gene data show CDR1 as MNHEY and CDR2 as SVGAGI. Trimming removed 6 bases from V and 3 bases from J, with 15 bases in between. The CDR3 totals 15 residues. The CDR3 here is CASRRSGTGYNEQFF. The DNA for the CDR3 is TGTGCCAGCAGGAGATCCGGGACTGGCTACAATGAGCAGTTCTTC.

This clonotype has just a few counts. The chain is built from TRBV7-9 and TRBJ2-1; TRBD1 agrees at 7 bases. Unmatched junction bases numbered 9, after V lost 5 bases and J lost 14 bases. From germline, CDR1 is SEHNR and CDR2 FQNEAQ (reference sequence). The CDR3 has 12 residues. CDR3 nucleotide sequence: TGTGCCAGCAGCCCTCACAGGGGAAATAAGTTCTTC. It codes for CASSPHRGNKFF.

This clonotype was counted ten times or more. This chain uses TRBV2 with TRBJ2-5; the D gene could be TRBD1 or TRBD2 (5 bases each). The CDR3 runs 13 residues. V lost 5 bases and J 9 bases, leaving 16 bases between the germline ends. Looked up from germline, CDR1 is SNHLY and CDR2 is FYNNEI. CDR3 in amino acids: CASSSEGRSPQYF. CDR3 nucleotides: TGTGCCAGCAGTTCTGAGGGACGGTCTCCCCAGTACTTC.

This clonotype has a handful of counts. The V gene is TRBV5-5, the J gene TRBJ1-1; D ambiguous. Trimming pared 2 bases from V and 7 bases from J, leaving 15 bases between. The V gene's germline CDR1 is SGHKS and CDR2 YYEKEE (reference sequence). CDR3 length equals 14 residues. The CDR3 nucleotides read TGTGCCAGCAGCTTTCTCGATCATCGTAGTGAAGCTTTCTTT. Translated, it gives CASSFLDHRSEAFF.

In its sample, this clonotype was seen many times. The genes are TRBV10-3 and TRBJ1-1; a possible D gene is TRBD1 (5 bases). From germline, CDR1 is ENHRY and CDR2 SYGVKD. Trimming stripped 4 bases from V and 6 bases from J, with 12 bases between. The CDR3 sequence is 13 residues long. The CDR3 reads CAISGTTDSEAFF. The CDR3 region has the DNA TGTGCCATCAGTGGAACGACAGACTCTGAAGCTTTCTTT.

The table lists this clonotype with many counts. J is TRBJ2-2 and V is TRBV11-2; the match to TRBD2 covers 13 bases. With 5 bases clipped from V and 2 bases from J, the junction kept 8 bases outside the gene matches. Germline V gives CDR1 SGHAT, CDR2 FQNNGV. This CDR3 is built from 18 residues. In nucleotides, the CDR3 is TGTGCCAGCAGCGTAAGACTAGCGGGAGGATTTAACACCGGGGAGCTGTTTTTT. Its protein is CASSVRLAGGFNTGELFF.

The table lists this clonotype with a few counts. This chain joins TRBV2 and TRBJ2-7; D possibly corresponds to TRBD1 (5 bases). Trimming pared 7 bases from V and 3 bases from J, leaving 16 bases between. Germline values: CDR1 SNHLY, CDR2 FYNNEI. The CDR3 is 14 residues long. The CDR3 sequence: CASNYQGSDYEQYF. The DNA for the CDR3 is TGTGCCAGCAATTATCAGGGTTCCGACTACGAGCAGTACTTC.

Comment on this clonotype: This clone may be a read error of a much larger clone one base away. This chain links TRBV6-2 or TRBV6-3 with TRBJ2-7; D call uncertain. The V gene lost 8 bases and the J gene lost 5 bases, with 16 bases spanning the gap. The CDR3 sequence is 13 residues long. Germline CDR1 reads MNHEY; CDR2 reads SVGEGT. CDR3 residues: CASGPLPQHEQYF. The DNA of the CDR3 is TGTGCCAGCGGCCCACTCCCCCAGCACGAGCAGTACTTC.

The rearrangement joins TRBV5-1 to TRBJ1-5; 7 nucleotides align to TRBD1. The CDR3 runs 13 residues. Trimming removed 4 bases from V and 4 bases from J; junction bases left unmatched: 2. Germline CDR1 reads SGHRS; CDR2 reads YFSETQ. Written as DNA, the CDR3 is TGCGCCAGCAGCATGGACAGGAATCAGCCCCAGCATTTT. This gives the protein CASSMDRNQPQHF. Looking up the rest from reference TRBV5-1 and TRBJ1-5 gives the full variable domain: KAGVTQTPRYLIKTRGQQVTLSCSPISGHRSVSWYQQTPGQGLQFLFEYFSETQRNKGNFPGRFSGRQFSNSRSEMNVSTLELGDSALYLCASSMDRNQPQHFGDGTRLSIL.

V and J are TRBV7-2 and TRBJ1-2; D is uncertain. The CDR3 contains 13 residues. The V gene lost 5 bases and the J gene lost 3 bases, with 10 bases spanning the gap. Per germline, CDR1 SGHTA and CDR2 FQGNSA. CDR3 bases: TGTGCCAGCAGCCCCCCTCTGGACTATGGCTACACCTTC. This encodes CASSPPLDYGYTF.

V is TRBV4-1 and J is TRBJ1-5; D is uncertain. Germline V lookup: CDR1 MGHRA, CDR2 YSYEKL. This CDR3 contains 16 residues. Trimming cost V 5 bases and J 1 base, with 15 bases left between them. The CDR3 is CASSLTWGGSNQPQHF. For the CDR3, the DNA is TGCGCCAGCAGCTTAACCTGGGGTGGGAGCAATCAGCCCCAGCATTTT.

The rearrangement links TRBV30 to TRBJ2-1, with D perhaps TRBD1 or TRBD2 (5 bases each). The CDR3 extends over 14 amino acids. CDR1 GTSNPN and CDR2 SVGIG come from the germline V gene (reference sequence). With 2 bases removed from V and 2 bases from J, the gap between germline ends came to 10 bases. DNA for the CDR3: TGTGCCTGGAGTAGATGGGGGACCTACAATGAGCAGTTCTTC. It specifies CAWSRWGTYNEQFF. Using reference TRBV30 and TRBJ2-1 for the parts outside the CDR3, the full variable domain is SQTIHQWPATLVQPVGSPLSLECTVEGTSNPNLYWYRQAAGRGLQLLFYSVGIGQISSEVPQNLSASRPQDRQFILSSKKLLLSDSGFYLCAWSRWGTYNEQFFGPGTRLTVL.

This clonotype was picked up many times. The J gene is TRBJ2-7, the V gene TRBV6-1, with 9 bases that match TRBD2. V gave up 5 bases and J gave up 5 bases; unmatched junction bases: 7. CDR3 size: 14 residues. Per the germline V gene, CDR1 is MNHNS and CDR2 is SASEGT. The CDR3 spells CASSLPVAGDEQYF. As DNA, the CDR3 is TGTGCCAGCAGTCTTCCCGTAGCGGGGGACGAGCAGTACTTC.

The J gene is TRBJ2-7, the V gene TRBV5-1; 7 positions match TRBD1. The germline CDR1 and CDR2 sequences are SGHRS and YFSETQ. CDR3 length equals 14 residues. The V and J ends lost 3 bases and 4 bases, in that order; junction bases with no gene match: 7. The CDR3 protein is CASSSGTVDYEQYF. CDR3 coding DNA: TGCGCCAGCAGCTCCGGGACAGTGGATTACGAGCAGTACTTC.